This TCR beta chain came from a study of vaccination effects on CD4 cells after COVID-19. The study's findings and limits: The study got few convalescent patients and did not collect any early post-infection timepoints.

The table came from immunoSEQ multiplex PCR; TCRdb's copy has only in-frame clones and leaves some out. The profile shows about 19,000 clones, 70% of them singletons. After expansion with viral peptide pools in the ViraFEST assay, antigen-specific CD4+ T cells were sequenced. Isolating CD4+ T cells followed roughly ten days of culture. With approximately 9.2 ug/ml peptides and around 9.9 IU/ml IL-2, 2 million or so PBMC per well were cultured. Half-medium exchanges with IL-2 medium took place on days 3 and 7. This CDR3 has 15 amino acids. Per the germline V gene, CDR1 is SGHDT and CDR2 is YYEEEE. V was pared by 4 bases and J by 4 bases, with 10 bases of the junction left unmatched. Comments on this clone: Its antigen is unknown.

This clonotype was sampled from a human donor who received a COVID-19 vaccine. V and J are TRBV5-6 and TRBJ1-2, with TRBD1 identical over 7 bases. The starting material was CD4+ T cells from PBMCs cultured with HCoV-229E spike peptides, obtained before COVID-19 vaccination. The CDR3 DNA sequence: TGTGCCAGCAGCACCCAGGGGGTCTTCTCCTATGGCTACACCTTC. Translation gives CASSTQGVFSYGYTF.